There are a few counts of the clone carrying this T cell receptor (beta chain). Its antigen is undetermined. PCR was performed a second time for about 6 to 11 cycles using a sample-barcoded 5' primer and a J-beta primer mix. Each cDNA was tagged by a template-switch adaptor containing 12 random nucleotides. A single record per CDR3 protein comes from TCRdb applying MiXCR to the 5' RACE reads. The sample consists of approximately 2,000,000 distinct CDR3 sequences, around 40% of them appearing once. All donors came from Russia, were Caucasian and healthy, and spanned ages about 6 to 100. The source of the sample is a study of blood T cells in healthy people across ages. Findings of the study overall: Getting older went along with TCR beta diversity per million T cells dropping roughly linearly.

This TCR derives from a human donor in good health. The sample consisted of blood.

This CDR3 is CASSLQRGLAGEQYF. The DNA of the CDR3 is TGTGCCAGCAGCCTACAACGGGGACTAGCGGGCGAGCAGTACTTC. This rearrangement joins TRBV7-2 to TRBJ2-5; 12 positions agree with TRBD2. The J call may be wrong; the DNA end is better matched by TRBJ2-7. The CDR3 has 15 residues. Germline V gene sequence: CDR1 SGHTA, CDR2 FQGNSA.